This T cell receptor (beta chain) came from a study of cytomegalovirus exposure and HLA in healthy donors. CDR3 length: 17 amino acids. Losses at the gene ends were 0 bases for V and 4 bases for J; bases not matched to a gene: 10. Germline V gene data show CDR1 as MGHRA and CDR2 as YSYEKL. PCR involved 60 Vbeta and 13 Jbeta primers. TCRdb keeps only in-frame clones here, not all; method: immunoSEQ multiplex PCR. The sample shows under 200,000 clones, about 85% of them seen only once. This chain connects TRBV4-1 to TRBJ2-5; 8 bases match TRBD2. The sample taken for sequencing was PBMCs. The TCR comes from a woman in her forties or fifties in good health and CMV-seropositive. The CDR3 loop is CASSQEADRGGLETQYF. DNA of the CDR3: TGCGCCAGCAGCCAAGAGGCAGACCGGGGGGGCTTAGAGACCCAGTACTTC.